The 23 T cell receptor beta chains given below trace back to one sample, sequenced in a study of shared clonotypes between healthy human individuals. Sequencing used immunoSEQ multiplex PCR; TCRdb keeps in-frame clones, though not all of them. The data contain about 460,000 clones, about 74% of them seen just once; the ten biggest clones take up about 11%. Input material: PBMCs. The receptors come from a woman in her 40s in good health. Some clones in this sample may be carry-over from other donors' samples.

This chain connects TRBV14 to TRBJ2-1; D may be TRBD1 (6 bases). The CDR3 has 16 amino acids. The germline V gene encodes CDR1 SGHDN and CDR2 FVKESK. Trimming took 7 bases from V and 4 from J, leaving 20 bases between them. This chain's CDR3 is CASTAGAGTVYNEQFF. The CDR3 DNA follows: TGTGCCAGCACCGCAGGGGCCGGGACCGTTTACAATGAGCAGTTCTTC.

This clone was observed once. The CDR3 nucleotides read TGTGCCAGCAGCGCCCGGGACAGGGGGCGTAACTACGAGCAGTACTTC. This codes for CASSARDRGRNYEQYF. The genes are TRBV5-4 and TRBJ2-7; TRBD1 matches at 12 bases. This CDR3 has 16 amino acids. Trimming took 4 bases from V and 3 from J; bases not matched to a gene: 8. Germline assignment: CDR1 SGHNT and CDR2 YYREEE (reference sequence).

J is TRBJ1-3 and V is TRBV2; maybe TRBD1 (6 bases). With 4 bases removed from V and 0 bases from J, the gap between germline ends came to 16 bases. Germline V gene sequence: CDR1 SNHLY, CDR2 FYNNEI. The CDR3 spans 17 residues. The CDR3 nucleotides read TGTGCCAGCAGTGGAACCGGACAGCAATACTCTGGAAACACCATATATTTT. Translation gives CASSGTGQQYSGNTIYF.

This clone has just a few counts. Being one base from a much bigger clone, this may be a read error. The V and J genes are TRBV7-8 and TRBJ1-1; unclear D gene. The CDR3 has 14 amino acids. Germline V CDR1 and CDR2: SGHVS, FQNEAQ. CDR3 bases: TGTGCCAGCAGCTGGAGGAGTGGGAACACTGGAGCTTTCTTT. Translation gives CASSWRSGNTGAFF.

The chain joins TRBV5-4 to TRBJ2-7, with TRBD1 as a possible D gene (6 bases). The CDR3 has 15 amino acids. Trimming took off 0 bases at V and 3 bases at J, with 13 bases between the two ends. The germline V gene has CDR1 SGHNT and CDR2 YYREEE (reference sequence). The CDR3 is CASSLELQGFYEQYF. The DNA of the CDR3 is TGTGCCAGCAGCTTGGAGCTACAGGGTTTCTACGAGCAGTACTTC.

This chain uses TRBV27 with TRBJ2-7; 8 positions agree with TRBD2. The CDR3 extends over 17 amino acids. V lost 4 bases, J lost 0 bases, and 11 bases stayed unmatched. CDR1 MNHEY and CDR2 SMNVEV come from the germline V gene (reference sequence). CDR3 region: CASSSQKTSASSYEQYF. CDR3 DNA sequence: TGTGCCAGCAGTTCCCAAAAGACTAGCGCTAGCTCCTACGAGCAGTACTTC.

V is TRBV6-1 and J is TRBJ1-1, with D perhaps TRBD1 (5 bases). The V gene's germline CDR1 is MNHNS and CDR2 SASEGT. The V end was cut by 4 bases, the J end by 1 base, with 7 bases between. The CDR3 is 13 amino acids. DNA for the CDR3: TGTGCCAGCAGTGCGCAGGGGAACACTGAAGCTTTCTTT. This encodes CASSAQGNTEAFF.

This clone was counted only a few times. The chain combines TRBV13 with TRBJ1-1; no clear D gene. The V gene's germline CDR1 is PRHDT and CDR2 FYEKMQ (reference sequence). V lost 4 bases and J 1 base, leaving 7 bases between the germline ends. There are 13 residues in the CDR3. Here the CDR3 reads CASSWFKNTEAFF. The CDR3 DNA is TGTGCCAGCAGCTGGTTCAAGAACACTGAAGCTTTCTTT.

In this sample, this clone turned up once. The J gene is TRBJ1-4, the V gene TRBV14; unclear D gene. Germline CDR1 is SGHDN and CDR2 is FVKESK. This CDR3 region has 13 residues. V shed 0 bases and J shed 8 bases, with 7 bases lying between them. CDR3 DNA sequence: TGTGCCAGCAGCCAAGATCTAGGAGAAAAACTGTTTTTT. It encodes CASSQDLGEKLFF.

This sequence joins TRBV5-1 and TRBJ2-1; the match to TRBD2 covers 10 bases. The V gene's germline CDR1 is SGHRS and CDR2 YFSETQ. The CDR3 length is 15 residues. J lost 9 bases, V lost 4 bases, and 10 bases had no gene match. The CDR3 here is CASSPAGGPAGEQFF. CDR3 DNA sequence: TGCGCCAGCAGCCCAGCGGGAGGGCCGGCGGGTGAGCAGTTCTTC.

This chain uses TRBV18 with TRBJ2-7; 10 nucleotides line up with TRBD2. With V trimmed by 3 bases and J by 5 bases, 4 bases remained unmatched. Germline assignment: CDR1 KGHSH and CDR2 LQKENI. The CDR3 is 14 amino acids. The DNA for the CDR3 is TGTGCCAGCTCACCTAGCGGGAGGTCCCACGAGCAGTACTTC. Translation: CASSPSGRSHEQYF.

The chain recombines TRBV29-1 with TRBJ2-7; D tentatively fits TRBD1 or TRBD2 (5 bases each). There are 14 residues in the CDR3. CDR1 is SQVTM and CDR2 is ANQGSEA in the germline V gene. The V gene lost 4 bases and the J gene lost 2 bases, with 15 bases spanning the gap. CDR3 nucleotide sequence: TGCAGCGTTGGAGCCCTTCGGGACGCCTACGAGCAGTACTTC. Translating gives CSVGALRDAYEQYF.

The chain uses TRBV19 and TRBJ1-2, with 8 bases identical to TRBD1. The ends lost 5 bases at V and 4 bases at J; junction bases unmatched: 6. Germline CDR1 reads LNHDA; CDR2 reads SQIVND (reference sequence). The CDR3 is made up of 14 amino acids. The CDR3 coding sequence is TGTGCCAGTAGTCCGGGGACAGGAATCTATGGCTACACCTTC. Amino acids: CASSPGTGIYGYTF.

V gene TRBV7-8 combines with J gene TRBJ1-2; 9 nucleotides align to TRBD1. Germline V gene sequence: CDR1 SGHVS, CDR2 FQNEAQ. V shed 5 bases, J shed 4 bases, and the junction held 11 bases outside the gene matches. This CDR3 has 16 amino acids. Here the CDR3 reads CASSNPHSDRGYGYTF. Here the CDR3 DNA reads TGTGCCAGCAGCAATCCACATTCGGACAGGGGCTATGGCTACACCTTC.

The rearrangement joins TRBV6-1 to TRBJ2-5; 8 bases agree with TRBD1. Per germline, CDR1 MNHNS and CDR2 SASEGT. Losses at the gene ends were 8 bases for V and 1 base for J; bases not matched to a gene: 3. The CDR3 has 13 amino acids. CDR3 bases: TGTGCCAGCGGAGGACAGGGCCAAGAGACCCAGTACTTC. As protein: CASGGQGQETQYF.

The rearrangement joins TRBV15 to TRBJ2-2; D perhaps matches TRBD2 (6 bases). CDR1 and CDR2 from the germline V gene are LNHNV and YYDKDF (reference sequence). The V and J ends lost 0 bases and 4 bases respectively, with 12 bases between them. This CDR3 spans 16 amino acids. The CDR3 sequence: CATSRDGGSGTGELFF. Here the CDR3 DNA reads TGTGCCACCAGCAGAGACGGAGGGAGCGGCACCGGGGAGCTGTTTTTT.

The V and J genes are TRBV27 and TRBJ2-5; the D is unclear. There are 10 residues in the CDR3. V lost 8 bases and J 4 bases, leaving 5 bases between the germline ends. CDR1 and CDR2 from the germline V gene are MNHEY and SMNVEV (reference sequence). For the CDR3, the DNA is TGTGCCAGCGGAACAGAGACCCAGTACTTC. It specifies CASGTETQYF.

This clone showed up just a few times. A much larger clonotype is one base distant, so this may be a read error. The identical CDR3 is also encoded by other nucleotide sequences in the sample. The J gene is TRBJ2-6, the V gene TRBV28; D unclear. CDR1 is MDHEN, CDR2 SYDVKM, per germline. The ends were cut back, 6 bases at V and 5 bases at J, with 11 bases in the middle. The CDR3 has 14 residues. CDR3 protein: CASSPLRRANVLTF. DNA for the CDR3: TGTGCCAGCAGCCCTCTCCGAAGGGCCAACGTCCTGACTTTC.

V is TRBV28 and J is TRBJ2-7; the D is unclear. Germline V gene data show CDR1 as MDHEN and CDR2 as SYDVKM. V lost 6 bases to trimming and J lost 0 bases, with 9 bases between them. The CDR3 covers 13 residues. The chain's CDR3 is CASSPTSSYEQYF. The CDR3 nucleotides read TGTGCCAGCAGCCCAACGAGCTCCTACGAGCAGTACTTC.

This clone was recorded at least ten times. The sample has other DNA sequences that encode this CDR3 too. The V gene is TRBV30, the J gene TRBJ1-4; the D is unclear. The CDR3 extends over 12 amino acids. The germline V gene has CDR1 GTSNPN and CDR2 SVGIG (reference sequence). Between the trimmed V and J ends, which lost 6 bases and 6 bases, there was a span of 11 bases. The DNA for the CDR3 is TGTGCCTGCGGTCTCTATGATGAAAAACTGTTTTTT. Residues: CACGLYDEKLFF.

The gene calls are TRBV20-1 and TRBJ1-1; D uncertain. The CDR3 has 11 residues. The germline gives CDR1 DFQATT, CDR2 SNEGSKA (reference sequence). V was cut by 3 bases and J by 7 bases, with 9 bases left in between. CDR3 nucleotides: TGCAGTGCTAGGGTGACGGTTGAAGCTTTCTTT. It encodes CSARVTVEAFF.

The J gene is TRBJ2-1, the V gene TRBV6-1; D is possibly TRBD2 (6 bases). This CDR3 has 14 amino acids. V was cut by 7 bases and J by 4 bases, with 14 bases left in between. The germline gives CDR1 MNHNS, CDR2 SASEGT. In nucleotides, the CDR3 is TGTGCCAGCATTCTAGCGAACGATTACAATGAGCAGTTCTTC. It specifies CASILANDYNEQFF.

The sample holds one count of this clone. The rearrangement joins TRBV28 to TRBJ1-2; a weak D match, TRBD1 (5 bases). CDR1 is MDHEN, CDR2 SYDVKM, per germline. V was trimmed by 4 bases and J by 1 base, leaving 10 bases between them. The CDR3 runs to 14 residues. The CDR3 loop is CASSWGRFNYGYTF. Written as DNA, the CDR3 is TGTGCCAGCAGTTGGGGCCGATTTAACTATGGCTACACCTTC.